Listed below are T cell receptor beta chains from one sample, sequenced in a study of T cell responses to AZD1222 COVID-19 vaccine. The repertoire was sequenced with immunoSEQ multiplex PCR; TCRdb's copy has only in-frame clones and lacks some. The data contain more than 85,000 clones, about 88% of them singletons. The specimen was peripheral blood, collected on day 0 of AZD1222 vaccination. These TCRs come from an adult in good health. CDR3s include the opening cysteine and the closing phenylalanine or tryptophan. D genes are given only for firm matches. The size entry is marked missing in some rows and otherwise reads once, few, many or a size class.

j_gene,d_gene,v_gene,abundance,CDR3nt,CDR3aa
TRBJ2-7,.,TRBV6-1,.,TGTGCCAGCAGTGAAGAGGGACAAAACCAGTACGAGCAGTACTTC,CASSEEGQNQYEQYF
TRBJ1-2,TRBD1,TRBV19,.,TGTGCCAGTAGTGCGGGCGGAGGGGGCATCGACGGCTACACCTTC,CASSAGGGGIDGYTF
TRBJ2-7,.,TRBV11-1,.,TGTGCCTCCACTGGGCTAGGGACGGATTACGAGCAGTACTTC,CASTGLGTDYEQYF
TRBJ1-1,TRBD1,TRBV5-4,.,TGTGCCAGCAGCTTCGGGACAGGGAAGGGCACTGAAGCTTTCTTT,CASSFGTGKGTEAFF
TRBJ1-1,.,TRBV11-2,.,TGTGCCAGCAGCTTAGGATGGACTGAAGCTTTCTTT,CASSLGWTEAFF
TRBJ1-1,.,TRBV12-3/TRBV12-4,.,TGTGCCAGCAGTCCCTGGCCGAACACTGAAGCTTTCTTT,CASSPWPNTEAFF
TRBJ2-2,TRBD1,TRBV7-2,.,TGTGCCAGCAGCCCTCAACCCGGGACAGGCACCGGGGAGCTGTTTTTT,CASSPQPGTGTGELFF
TRBJ1-6,.,TRBV11-2,once,TGTGCCAGCAGCTTGACTGTAAATTCACCCCTCCACTTT,CASSLTVNSPLHF
TRBJ1-4,.,TRBV14,.,TGTGCCAGCAGCCACGGAGCTGAAAAACTGTTTTTT,CASSHGAEKLFF
TRBJ2-7,.,TRBV11-2,.,TGTGCCAGCAGCTCCTCATTCTCGGGAGCCGAGCAGTACTTC,CASSSSFSGAEQYF
TRBJ2-7,TRBD1,TRBV2,once,TGTGCCAGCCGCCAGGACAGGGGGCTCGAGCAGTACTTC,CASRQDRGLEQYF
TRBJ1-6,.,TRBV2,.,TGTGCCAGCAGTGATGTGGGGGATTCACCCCTCCACTTT,CASSDVGDSPLHF
TRBJ1-4,.,TRBV5-1,.,TGCGCCAGCAGCCCCGACCCAACTAATGAAAAACTGTTTTTT,CASSPDPTNEKLFF
TRBJ1-2,TRBD1,TRBV5-8,.,TGTGCCAGCACACGGGGGGGACAGGGGAGAGGCGGCTACACCTTC,CASTRGGQGRGGYTF
TRBJ1-1,.,TRBV10-3,few,TGTGCCATCAGTGAGTCATATAACACTGAAGCTTTCTTT,CAISESYNTEAFF
TRBJ1-1,TRBD1,TRBV12-3/TRBV12-4,.,TGTGCCAGCAAACGTACAGGGGGGACTGAAGCTTTCTTT,CASKRTGGTEAFF
TRBJ2-7,TRBD1,TRBV2,.,TGTGCCAGCAGTGAAGTCGGGACAGGGCGCGGCGAGCAGTACTTC,CASSEVGTGRGEQYF
TRBJ2-3,TRBD1,TRBV5-4,.,TGTGCCAGCAGCTTAGGGGGCGTGGGCACAGATACGCAGTATTTT,CASSLGGVGTDTQYF
TRBJ1-3,TRBD1,TRBV11-2,.,TGTGCCAGCAGCGGACAGGGGACTGGAAACACCATATATTTT,CASSGQGTGNTIYF
TRBJ2-7,.,TRBV5-1,.,TGCGCCAGCAGCTTGGAGGGTTGGACTTCCTCCTACGAGCAGTACTTC,CASSLEGWTSSYEQYF
TRBJ1-1,TRBD1,TRBV12-3/TRBV12-4,.,TGTGCCAGCATCAGACAGGGGCGGACTGAAGCTTTCTTT,CASIRQGRTEAFF
TRBJ2-2,.,TRBV11-3,.,TGTGCCAGCAGCTTAGATCAGGTGGCCGGGGAGCTGTTTTTT,CASSLDQVAGELFF
TRBJ2-1,.,TRBV11-2,.,TGTGCCAGCAGCTTAGATCGCACTAGTGGGTTCTTC,CASSLDRTSGFF
TRBJ2-1,.,TRBV20-1,once,TGCAGTGCTCTTCGGAATGAGCAGTTCTTC,CSALRNEQFF
TRBJ2-7,TRBD1,TRBV6-2/TRBV6-3,.,TGTGCCAGCAGTTACCCTACCGGGACAGGGGAGAGCGAGCAGTACTTC,CASSYPTGTGESEQYF
TRBJ1-6,TRBD1,TRBV15,.,TGTGCCACCAGCAGTAACAGGGGGCTGGGCTCACCCCTCCACTTT,CATSSNRGLGSPLHF
TRBJ2-7,TRBD1,TRBV19,.,TGTGCCAGTAGTGTGGGACAGGGGGCCTACGAGCAGTACTTC,CASSVGQGAYEQYF
TRBJ2-7,TRBD1,TRBV11-2,.,TGTGCCAGCAGCCCCTGGGACAGGGCCTACGAGCAGTACTTC,CASSPWDRAYEQYF
TRBJ2-7,TRBD1,TRBV6-4,.,TGTGCCAGCAGTGTAACCGGGACAGCCTACGAGCAGTACTTC,CASSVTGTAYEQYF
TRBJ1-4,.,TRBV3-1/TRBV3-2,.,TGTGCCAGCAGCCAAGTGGTCACAGGGAATACAACTAATGAAAAACTGTTTTTT,CASSQVVTGNTTNEKLFF
TRBJ1-2,.,TRBV6-5,.,TGTGCCAGCAGTCCGACCGGGACGATTTATGGCTACACCTTC,CASSPTGTIYGYTF
TRBJ1-1,TRBD1,TRBV6-5,once,TGTGCCAGCAACTCCGGGACAGGCTACACTGAAGCTTTCTTT,CASNSGTGYTEAFF
TRBJ1-6,.,TRBV11-2,.,TGTGCCAGCAGCCTCTCCGGGTCCGTGGTCCTCCACTTT,CASSLSGSVVLHF
TRBJ2-2,TRBD2,TRBV19,.,TGTGCCAGTAGTATTCATACTAGCGGGAGGGCAAGCGGGGAGCTGTTTTTT,CASSIHTSGRASGELFF
TRBJ2-1,TRBD2,TRBV5-1,.,TGCGCCAGCTACGGGGGGGCGGCCTACAATGAGCAGTTCTTC,CASYGGAAYNEQFF
TRBJ1-2,.,TRBV7-9,.,TGTGCCAGCAGCTTAGCGGGGGGCGGTCCCCTCTATGGCTACACCTTC,CASSLAGGGPLYGYTF
TRBJ1-2,.,TRBV11-2,few,TGTGCCAGCAGCCTTAGTGATGGGGTCTATGGCTACACCTTC,CASSLSDGVYGYTF
TRBJ1-5,.,TRBV19,.,TGTGCCAGTAGTATCGGGGAAGTACAGCCCCAGCATTTT,CASSIGEVQPQHF
TRBJ1-4,.,TRBV5-1,.,TGCGCCAGCAGTTCTCAAGGCGGTTCTGCAACTAATGAAAAACTGTTTTTT,CASSSQGGSATNEKLFF
TRBJ1-2,.,TRBV4-1,.,TGCGCCAGCAGCCAAACAGGGACCTATGGCTACACCTTC,CASSQTGTYGYTF
TRBJ1-1,.,TRBV11-2,.,TGTGCCAGCAGCTTTGGTGGGAACACTGAAGCTTTCTTT,CASSFGGNTEAFF
TRBJ2-7,TRBD2,TRBV27,once,TGTGCCAGCAGTCCAGGGACTAGCGGGAGGTCCTACGAGCAGTACTTC,CASSPGTSGRSYEQYF
TRBJ2-5,.,TRBV5-1,.,TGCGCCAGCAGCTTAGCGGAATCCAGCCAAGAGACCCAGTACTTC,CASSLAESSQETQYF
TRBJ2-3,TRBD1,TRBV27,.,TGTGCCAGCAGTACGAGACAGGGGGCGTCGCCAGATACGCAGTATTTT,CASSTRQGASPDTQYF
TRBJ2-3,.,TRBV7-6,.,TGTGCCAGCAGCTTAGCCCCCGGGGAAGCAGATACGCAGTATTTT,CASSLAPGEADTQYF
TRBJ1-1,TRBD1,TRBV25-1,.,TGTGCCAGCAGTGAGGGGGACAGGAGAGGACTTCGAGCTTTCTTT,CASSEGDRRGLRAFF
TRBJ1-1,TRBD1,TRBV7-8,.,TGTGCCAGCAGCCTGGACAGGTTGAACACTGAAGCTTTCTTT,CASSLDRLNTEAFF
TRBJ2-1,.,TRBV19,.,TGTGCAAGTCGACCCGACGGGACCAATTACAATGAGCAGTTCTTC,CASRPDGTNYNEQFF